A single sample gave rise to the 25 T cell receptor beta chains below, sequenced in a study of T cell changes during pregnancy in multiple sclerosis. Produced via immunoSEQ multiplex PCR; TCRdb's table is partial and in-frame only. Here the sample spans 85,000 to 95,000 clones, roughly 91% being singletons. Sequencing was performed on peripheral blood, taken after pregnancy. All receptors derive from a female donor in good health, enrolled as a control in a pregnancy study.

The CDR3 protein is CASSPTFGAGELFF. DNA of the CDR3: TGCGCCAGCAGCCCCACCTTCGGGGCCGGGGAGCTGTTTTTT. The rearrangement joins TRBV5-1 to TRBJ2-2, with a weak D call TRBD2 (5 bases). CDR1 is SGHRS and CDR2 is YFSETQ in the germline V gene. This CDR3 contains 14 residues. Between the trimmed V and J ends, which lost 4 bases and 6 bases, there was a span of 13 bases.

CDR3 region: CAQQIRKRGRGNQPQHF. CDR3 DNA sequence: TGTGCTCAGCAAATCAGGAAGAGGGGGCGGGGTAATCAGCCCCAGCATTTT. The chain recombines TRBV10-3 with TRBJ1-5; the match to TRBD1 covers 7 bases. Germline loops: CDR1 ENHRY, CDR2 SYGVKD. The CDR3 extends over 17 amino acids.

This rearrangement joins TRBV6-5 to TRBJ1-5; D perhaps matches TRBD1 (6 bases). Germline CDR1 is MNHEY and CDR2 is SVGAGI. Trimming took 4 bases from V and 1 from J, leaving 8 bases between them. CDR3 length equals 14 residues. CDR3: CASSFTGSNQPQHF. The DNA for the CDR3 is TGTGCCAGCAGTTTCACAGGGAGCAATCAGCCCCAGCATTTT.

V and J are TRBV7-2 and TRBJ2-1; 9 bases are shared with TRBD1. Looked up from germline, CDR1 is SGHTA and CDR2 is FQGNSA. V lost 2 bases and J lost 2; bases outside the gene matches: 7. The CDR3 contains 17 residues. DNA for the CDR3: TGTGCCAGCAGCTTAACCGTAACAGGGGGCGCCTACAATGAGCAGTTCTTC. Protein: CASSLTVTGGAYNEQFF. The whole variable domain, remainder taken from reference TRBV7-2 and TRBJ2-1, is GAGVSQSPSNKVTEKGKDVELRCDPISGHTALYWYRQSLGQGLEFLIYFQGNSAPDKSGLPSDRFSAERTGGSVSTLTIQRTQQEDSAVYLCASSLTVTGGAYNEQFFGPGTRLTVL.

The V gene is TRBV19, the J gene TRBJ1-5; 8 positions agree with TRBD1. The CDR3 runs to 15 residues. The trim removed 6 bases at V and 5 bases at J, leaving 9 bases unmatched. Germline V lookup: CDR1 LNHDA, CDR2 SQIVND (reference sequence). This CDR3 reads CASRTGQGRYQPQHF. The CDR3 DNA reads TGTGCCAGTAGGACTGGACAGGGTAGATATCAGCCCCAGCATTTT.

V and J are TRBV2 and TRBJ2-7, with 9 bases that match TRBD1. Trimming removed 5 bases from V and 2 bases from J; junction bases left unmatched: 7. The CDR3 loop spans 15 amino acids. Per germline, CDR1 SNHLY and CDR2 FYNNEI. CDR3 DNA: TGTGCCAGCAGTCAACAGGGGGCCACGACCTACGAGCAGTACTTC. Its protein product is CASSQQGATTYEQYF.

The genes are TRBV5-1 and TRBJ2-5, with D maybe TRBD2 (6 bases). The DNA end lines up better with TRBJ2-7; the J call may be wrong. The CDR3 covers 12 residues. Looked up from germline, CDR1 is SGHRS and CDR2 is YFSETQ. The CDR3 loop is CASRSREDEQYF. CDR3 DNA: TGCGCCAGCAGGAGCAGGGAGGACGAGCAGTACTTC.

The V and J genes are TRBV2 and TRBJ1-6; the D gene is possibly TRBD1 (6 bases). CDR1 and CDR2 from the germline V gene are SNHLY and FYNNEI. This CDR3 spans 13 amino acids. Trimming left V 6 bases short and J 7 bases short, with 10 bases between. The CDR3 region has the DNA TGTGCCAGCAGCCTTAGGGGGAATTCACCCCTCCACTTT. It translates to CASSLRGNSPLHF.

The chain is built from TRBV10-3 and TRBJ1-5; the D gene is possibly TRBD1 (6 bases). V lost 4 bases and J lost 4, with 8 bases in between. The CDR3 extends over 13 amino acids. The V gene's germline CDR1 is ENHRY and CDR2 SYGVKD. This CDR3 is CAISAQGNQPQHF. The CDR3 DNA follows: TGTGCCATCAGTGCACAGGGTAATCAGCCCCAGCATTTT.

This clone has just one count. The genes are TRBV7-2 and TRBJ1-3; no clear D. This CDR3 contains 14 residues. CDR1 is SGHTA and CDR2 is FQGNSA in the germline V gene. The ends were cut back, 8 bases at V and 0 bases at J, with 11 bases in the middle. The CDR3 sequence is CASGLTASGNTIYF. CDR3 in DNA: TGTGCCAGCGGGCTGACGGCCTCTGGAAACACCATATATTTT.

The chain employs TRBV19 and TRBJ2-2, with a weak D call TRBD1 (6 bases). Deletions cut 11 bases from V and 6 bases from J, with 16 bases between. Germline assignment: CDR1 LNHDA and CDR2 SQIVND (reference sequence). This CDR3 contains 13 residues. CDR3 sequence: CALKGVRAGELFF. In nucleotides, the CDR3 is TGTGCCCTTAAGGGGGTAAGGGCCGGGGAGCTGTTTTTT.

V gene TRBV15 combines with J gene TRBJ2-7; 7 bases line up with TRBD1. The CDR3 spans 14 residues. V lost 5 bases, J lost 4 bases, and 8 bases stayed unmatched. Germline CDR1 is LNHNV and CDR2 is YYDKDF (reference sequence). The CDR3 DNA sequence: TGTGCCACCAGCCAAGACAGGGTCTGGTACGAGCAGTACTTC. It translates to CATSQDRVWYEQYF.

The V call is TRBV7-2, the J call TRBJ2-2, with 9 bases fitting TRBD1. The V segment lost 5 bases and the J segment 1 base; nucleotides outside the gene matches: 11. The CDR3 covers 18 residues. Per germline, CDR1 SGHTA and CDR2 FQGNSA. The CDR3 region has the DNA TGTGCCAGCAGCGCCCGACAGGGGGGATTACTGAACACCGGGGAGCTGTTTTTT. Its translation is CASSARQGGLLNTGELFF.

The CDR3: CASSPVRTSRSYNEQFF. The CDR3 DNA is TGTGCCAGCTCACCTGTGCGGACATCCCGCTCCTACAATGAGCAGTTCTTC. The chain links TRBV18 to TRBJ2-1; tentative D call: TRBD1 (5 bases). Germline-derived CDR1 and CDR2 are KGHSH and LQKENI. CDR3 size: 17 residues. V was shortened by 3 bases and J by 0 bases, with 15 bases between the two germline ends. The whole variable domain, filled in from reference TRBV18 and TRBJ2-1, reads NAGVMQNPRHLVRRRGQEARLRCSPMKGHSHVYWYRQLPEEGLKFMVYLQKENIIDESGMPKERFSAEFPKEGPSILRIQQVVRGDSAAYFCASSPVRTSRSYNEQFFGPGTRLTVL.

The genes are TRBV6-5 and TRBJ1-1, with 8 bases lining up with TRBD1. The germline CDR1 and CDR2 sequences are MNHEY and SVGAGI. The CDR3 is made up of 14 amino acids. The junction had 5 bases not matched to a gene; V was cut back by 2 bases and J by 6 bases. The CDR3 region is CASSYRQQGAEAFF. The CDR3 nucleotides are TGTGCCAGCAGTTACCGTCAACAGGGGGCTGAAGCTTTCTTT.

The chain recombines TRBV19 with TRBJ1-1, with 7 bases that match TRBD1. V was pared by 5 bases and J by 2 bases, with 14 bases of the junction left unmatched. Germline CDR1 reads LNHDA; CDR2 reads SQIVND (reference sequence). The CDR3 is made up of 17 amino acids. DNA of the CDR3: TGTGCCAGTAGTCCGCAGGGGGGCGCTGTGTTTAACACTGAAGCTTTCTTT. Amino acid sequence: CASSPQGGAVFNTEAFF.

This clone was seen only a few times. The rearrangement uses TRBV28 and TRBJ2-2; D is unresolved. The V end lost 2 bases, the J end lost 4 bases, and 8 bases lay between the germline ends. The CDR3 loop spans 14 amino acids. The germline V gene has CDR1 MDHEN and CDR2 SYDVKM. CDR3 bases: TGTGCCAGCAGTTTAGGGCTCACCACCGGGGAGCTGTTTTTT. It yields the protein CASSLGLTTGELFF.

The gene calls are TRBV19 and TRBJ1-6; D gene ambiguous. The CDR3 spans 13 residues. Germline values: CDR1 LNHDA, CDR2 SQIVND (reference sequence). V lost 9 bases and J lost 7, with 13 bases in between. The CDR3 sequence: CASDTRGNSPLHF. CDR3 nucleotide sequence: TGTGCCAGCGATACCCGGGGAAATTCACCCCTCCACTTT.

The CDR3, as DNA: TGTGCCAGCAGCCAAGCGATCCAACAACCGTCCGGCTACACCTTC. Translated: CASSQAIQQPSGYTF. This chain links TRBV4-2 with TRBJ1-2; D gene ambiguous. Per germline, CDR1 LGHNA and CDR2 YNFKEQ. The CDR3 runs to 15 residues. Trimming removed 1 base at V and 8 bases at J, with 17 bases between.

The rearrangement uses TRBV7-9 and TRBJ2-7; 13 positions agree with TRBD2. Losses at the gene ends were 5 bases for V and 3 bases for J; bases not matched to a gene: 4. CDR1 and CDR2 (germline): SEHNR, FQNEAQ (reference sequence). This CDR3 contains 15 residues. The CDR3 bases are TGTGCCAGCAGCACGGGACTAGCGGGGCGCTACGAGCAGTACTTC. Protein product: CASSTGLAGRYEQYF.

This chain uses TRBV7-3 with TRBJ2-3; D is possibly TRBD2 (6 bases). Trimming removed 7 bases at V and 6 bases at J, with 8 bases between. Germline CDR1 is SGHTA and CDR2 is FQGTGA. CDR3 length: 11 amino acids. The CDR3 is CASTAGDTQYF. CDR3 nucleotide sequence: TGTGCCAGCACTGCGGGGGATACGCAGTATTTT.

The gene calls are TRBV30 and TRBJ2-7; TRBD1 agrees at 7 bases. This CDR3 contains 14 residues. CDR1 and CDR2 from the germline V gene are GTSNPN and SVGIG (reference sequence). J was trimmed by 0 bases and V by 4 bases; bases with no gene match: 6. CDR3 nucleotide sequence: TGTGCCTGGATTGGGGACAGCAGCTCCTACGAGCAGTACTTC. It codes for CAWIGDSSSYEQYF. The variable domain in full, with the rest retrieved from reference TRBV30 and TRBJ2-7, is SQTIHQWPATLVQPVGSPLSLECTVEGTSNPNLYWYRQAAGRGLQLLFYSVGIGQISSEVPQNLSASRPQDRQFILSSKKLLLSDSGFYLCAWIGDSSSYEQYFGPGTRLTVT.

V usage is TRBV9 and J usage is TRBJ2-2; 8 bases are shared with TRBD2. Trimming at V came to 7 bases and at J to 7 bases, leaving 9 bases not matched to a gene. Germline V gene sequence: CDR1 SGDLS, CDR2 YYNGEE. The CDR3 is made up of 14 amino acids. The CDR3 nucleotides are TGTGCCAGCGAACCGGGAGGGGTCGGCGGGGAGCTGTTTTTT. As protein: CASEPGGVGGELFF.

The CDR3, as DNA: TGTGCCAGCTCACTCGGGACAGCGTCCATGAACACTGAAGCTTTCTTT. Translation: CASSLGTASMNTEAFF. This chain joins TRBV18 and TRBJ1-1, with TRBD1 identical over 7 bases. Trimming took 4 bases from V and 0 from J; bases not matched to a gene: 8. CDR3 length: 16 residues. Germline V gene sequence: CDR1 KGHSH, CDR2 LQKENI.

This clone was found once. J is TRBJ2-5 and V is TRBV14; D remains unclear. There are 15 residues in the CDR3. CDR1 SGHDN and CDR2 FVKESK come from the germline V gene. The V end lost 0 bases, the J end lost 5 bases, and 13 bases lay between the germline ends. CDR3 coding DNA: TGTGCCAGCAGCCAAGATAGACAATTTTGGGAGACCCAGTACTTC. As protein: CASSQDRQFWETQYF. The full variable domain, with the rest looked up from reference TRBV14 and TRBJ2-5, is EAGVTQFPSHSVIEKGQTVTLRCDPISGHDNLYWYRRVMGKEIKFLLHFVKESKQDESGMPNNRFLAERTGGTYSTLKVQPAELEDSGVYFCASSQDRQFWETQYFGPGTRLLVL.